The present TCR beta chain was sequenced within a study of T-cell reconstitution after alpha-beta-depleted transplantation in children (TCRdb year 2016). Some background on the complete study: The study quantitatively tracked T-cell immune reconstitution after TCRalphabeta/CD19-depleted allogeneic hematopoietic cell transplantation in children using TCR repertoire profiling.

The method behind the library was PCR. The sequencer listed for this sample is Illumina HiSeq 2500. TCR libraries were prepared with molecular barcoding, using unique molecular identifiers to normalize TCRbeta repertoire quantification. Using fastp at Q25 and MiXCR, TCRdb reprocessed the public reads and kept productive beta chains. Each CDR3 protein gets just one entry, which takes the most common genes and DNA from the rows behind it. The sample table shows over 550,000 distinct CDR3 sequences, and roughly 10% are seen once. The leading ten clones occupy about 4.3% of the sample. Worth noting for this clonotype: Its antigen is still unknown. No per-base quality is available; no much larger clone lies one base away.

From the cysteine up to the phenylalanine, the CDR3 has a length of 17 residues. Only CDR3 DNA remains: 51 bases, in frame from the first base. CDR1 is given as DFQATT and CDR2 as SNEGSKA, both from the germline V gene (reference sequence). For this chain, trimming is 0 bases at the V end and 2 bases at the J end, and the number of junction bases without a gene match is 10. The sequence links TRBV20-1 to TRBJ2-1, with TRBD1 identical over 7 junction bases. The origin of this receptor is a human donor who donated a stem cell graft to a child with acute myeloid leukemia. The sequenced sample was PBMCs from the stem cell graft donor, obtained from the stem cell graft. CDR3 protein: CSARDHLGQKTYNEQFF. At the DNA level, the sequence is TGCAGTGCTAGAGATCATCTGGGACAGAAGACCTACAATGAGCAGTTCTTC.